Listed below are T cell receptor beta chains from one sample, sequenced in a study of T cell responses to AZD1222 COVID-19 vaccine. Only in-frame clones appear in the TCRdb table, and some are missing; sequencing was by immunoSEQ multiplex PCR. The sample holds around 100,000 clones, about nine tenths seen once. The source material was peripheral blood, sampled on day 0 of AZD1222 vaccination. The receptors originated from an adult in good health. CDR3s include the opening cysteine and the closing phenylalanine or tryptophan. A D gene is named only where the DNA matches it firmly. Clone size, where shown, is once, few, many, or a class for clones that have expanded.

-	TRBJ2-1	-	TRBV5-6	TGTGCCAGCAGCTTAAGCGCGGGGAGCTCCTACAATGAGCAGTTCTTC	CASSLSAGSSYNEQFF
-	TRBJ2-1	TRBD2	TRBV13	TGTGCCAGCAGCCGAACGGGACTAGCAAGAAATGAGCAGTTCTTC	CASSRTGLARNEQFF
-	TRBJ1-2	-	TRBV2	TGTGCCAGCAGAGGGGGATCCGGTAATGGCTACACCTTC	CASRGGSGNGYTF
once	TRBJ2-7	-	TRBV21-1	TGTGCCAGCAGCAAAGTTGGGAGGGGGCTCAAGTACGAGCAGTACTTC	CASSKVGRGLKYEQYF
-	TRBJ1-1	-	TRBV2	TGTGCCAGCAGTGATTCGACCGAGAGGCACACTGAAGCTTTCTTT	CASSDSTERHTEAFF
-	TRBJ1-1	-	TRBV18	TGTGCCAGCTCACCTATAAGCGAGAACACTGAAGCTTTCTTT	CASSPISENTEAFF
-	TRBJ2-7	-	TRBV5-1	TGCGCCAGCAGCTTGGGAAACTACGAGCAGTACTTC	CASSLGNYEQYF
-	TRBJ1-1	-	TRBV7-9	TGTGCCAGCAGCTTAGTTGGGGGGGCGACGTTTGGAGCTTTCTTT	CASSLVGGATFGAFF
-	TRBJ2-3	TRBD2	TRBV6-2/TRBV6-3	TGTGCCAGCAGTCATGTAGCGGGAGTTGGCACAGATACGCAGTATTTT	CASSHVAGVGTDTQYF
-	TRBJ1-4	-	TRBV6-6	TGTGCCAGCAGTTACGGGGGTCTCAGTAAACTGTTTTTT	CASSYGGLSKLFF
-	TRBJ1-1	TRBD1	TRBV27	TGTGCCAGCAGTTTATCGGGGGACAGGGGGACTGAAGCTTTCTTT	CASSLSGDRGTEAFF
-	TRBJ1-4	-	TRBV5-5	TGTGCCAGCAGCTTTGCCGGGACTTTGGAAGAAAAACTGTTTTTT	CASSFAGTLEEKLFF
-	TRBJ1-1	-	TRBV4-2	TGTGCCAGCAGCCAAGAAGGCAGGGGAAACACTGAAGCTTTCTTT	CASSQEGRGNTEAFF